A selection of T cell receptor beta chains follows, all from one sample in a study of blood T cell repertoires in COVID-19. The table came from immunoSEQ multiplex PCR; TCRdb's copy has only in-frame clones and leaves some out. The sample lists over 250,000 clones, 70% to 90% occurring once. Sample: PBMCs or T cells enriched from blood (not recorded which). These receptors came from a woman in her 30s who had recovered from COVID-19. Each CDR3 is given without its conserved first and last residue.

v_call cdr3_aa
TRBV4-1 ASSQGKGGTGNTIY
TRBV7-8 ASSLTEPIYSPLH
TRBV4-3 ASSQELPGQGLSSGANVLT
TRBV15 ATSRVQMNTEAF
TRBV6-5 ASSSPQGTGELF
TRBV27 ASSLRQGNQPQH
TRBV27 ASSQIGTGGAGELF
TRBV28 ASSYNLRTGRTYEQY
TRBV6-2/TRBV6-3 ASSPDSGGEKLF
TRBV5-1 ASSLGGSRDTQY
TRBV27 ASSSKRPLAGYNEQF
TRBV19 ASSYGQGAGEQY
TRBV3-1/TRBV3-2 ASSQRGTSGGVATQY
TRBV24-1 ATNPGQGRFGAATGELF
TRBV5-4 ASSFGLAGGRVEQY
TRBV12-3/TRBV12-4 ASSFRVGGGYT
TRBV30 AWTQASYGYT
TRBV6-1 ASSESGLRGYT
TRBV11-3 ASSAYFSVSDTQY
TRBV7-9 ASSFVRETEAF
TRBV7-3 ASSLTGTYNEQF
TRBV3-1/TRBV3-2 ASSRLRGGDSPLH
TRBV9 ASSVGGQGGEKLF
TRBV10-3 AISEALSGGDEQF
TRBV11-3 ASSYEGETHEQY
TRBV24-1 ATSDRDRSDYT
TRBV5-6 ASSLGARYGYT
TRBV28 ASSFVDSTYEQY
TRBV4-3 ASSPTGTGGVGYT
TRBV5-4 ASRTGLAGSSYNEQF
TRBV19 ASRLEGPRETEAF
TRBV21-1 ASTLGLNTEAF
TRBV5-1 ASSLGEQGQPQH
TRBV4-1 ASSQSRGDTQY
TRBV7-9 ASSPWGGNTEAF
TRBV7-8 ASSSLGREQY
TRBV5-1 ASSEGQAETQY
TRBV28 ASSLQGGSGNTIY
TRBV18 ASSQPKETQY
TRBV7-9 ASSLVGDGGTDTQY
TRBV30 AWTPGLYNEQF
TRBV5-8 ASSSYLQGKDYGYT
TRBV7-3 ASSLTGQGYGYT
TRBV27 ASSTNRGTEAF
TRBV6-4 ASSDSTSGGDTQY
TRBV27 ASSFLPPAGYGYT
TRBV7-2 ASSIGQAMSPRSGPQH
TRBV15 ATSREQPGQRGNTIY
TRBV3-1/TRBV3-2 ASSHQDPIGQGWTGGETQY
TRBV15 ATSSSSMNTEAF
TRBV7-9 ASSLARSLRQGFGYT
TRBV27 ASSRGAGGGTDTQY
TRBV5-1 ASSLWTGGGTGELF
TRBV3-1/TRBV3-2 ASSLVLVPSGEQY
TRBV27 ASSWDREVRNEQF
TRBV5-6 ASRPGTSGKNNEQF
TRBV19 ASSIRSSGSYEQY
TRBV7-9 ASSLDAGDEQY
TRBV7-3 ASSLLRNTEAF
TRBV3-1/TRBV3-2 ASSQESRTGHNEQF